These 27 T cell receptor beta chains were sequenced from one sample in a study of blood T cell repertoires in COVID-19. Only in-frame clones appear in the TCRdb table, and some are missing; sequencing was by immunoSEQ multiplex PCR. The repertoire holds 250,000 to 300,000 clones, with more than 75% as singletons. Sequenced sample: PBMCs or T cells enriched from blood (not recorded which). The receptors come from a woman aged 55 to 70 in a cohort exposed to, infected with or recovered from COVID-19 (not recorded which).

The chain has TRBV6-5 and TRBJ1-5, with a tentative D call TRBD1 (6 bases). Between the trimmed V and J ends, which lost 2 bases and 3 bases, there was a span of 14 bases. The V gene's germline CDR1 is MNHEY and CDR2 SVGAGI. CDR3 length: 16 amino acids. CDR3 in amino acids: CASSYPSTGPNQPQHF. In DNA, the CDR3 is TGTGCCAGCAGTTACCCCTCGACAGGCCCCAATCAGCCCCAGCATTTT.

The chain employs TRBV18 and TRBJ1-4; TRBD1 aligns across 12 bases. The junction had 3 bases not matched to a gene; V was cut back by 3 bases and J by 10 bases. Germline CDR1 KGHSH, CDR2 LQKENI. The CDR3 runs to 14 residues. The DNA for the CDR3 is TGTGCCAGCTCACCGGGACAGGGGGCCGGAAAACTGTTTTTT. Translated: CASSPGQGAGKLFF.

The V and J genes are TRBV4-3 and TRBJ1-5; D perhaps matches TRBD1 (6 bases). The CDR3 totals 16 residues. The germline V gene has CDR1 LGHNA and CDR2 YSLEER. Trimming left V 0 bases short and J 4 bases short, with 13 bases between. Written as DNA, the CDR3 is TGCGCCAGCAGCCAAGACGGGGGGGCAGCAAATCAGCCCCAGCATTTT. Amino acids: CASSQDGGAANQPQHF.

This chain links TRBV30 with TRBJ2-1, with D tentatively TRBD1 (6 bases). Between the trimmed V and J ends, which lost 6 bases and 7 bases, there was a span of 13 bases. Per germline, CDR1 GTSNPN and CDR2 SVGIG (reference sequence). This CDR3 region has 12 residues. This chain's CDR3 is CACRKGVNEQFF. In DNA form, the CDR3 reads TGTGCCTGCCGCAAGGGGGTAAATGAGCAGTTCTTC.

V usage is TRBV18 and J usage is TRBJ2-1; D is unresolved. CDR3 length: 13 residues. Germline V gives CDR1 KGHSH, CDR2 LQKENI. V was clipped by 3 bases and J by 5 bases, with 8 bases between them. In DNA, the CDR3 is TGTGCCAGCTCACCGGCTCCCAACAATGAGCAGTTCTTC. It encodes CASSPAPNNEQFF.

The gene calls are TRBV6-2 or TRBV6-3 and TRBJ1-2; 8 bases line up with TRBD1. Germline-derived CDR1 and CDR2 are MNHEY and SVGEGT. The CDR3 covers 16 residues. V gave up 2 bases and J gave up 4 bases; unmatched junction bases: 9. CDR3 DNA: TGTGCCAGCAGTTACCCTTATCAGGGGGCCGGCTATGGCTACACCTTC. Translating gives CASSYPYQGAGYGYTF.

This chain links TRBV5-1 with TRBJ2-7, with no clear D. The V end lost 0 bases, the J end lost 3 bases, and 10 bases lay between the germline ends. In germline, CDR1 is SGHRS, CDR2 YFSETQ. The CDR3 totals 14 residues. The CDR3 sequence is CASSLGVGFYEQYF. In DNA form, the CDR3 reads TGCGCCAGCAGCTTGGGTGTGGGCTTCTACGAGCAGTACTTC.

Notes on this clone: At one end, the junction sequence differs from germline, possibly due to a read error. The V gene is TRBV20-1, the J gene TRBJ2-1; 8 positions agree with TRBD2. Germline CDR1 DFQATT, CDR2 SNEGSKA (reference sequence). The CDR3 runs to 10 residues. CDR3 sequence reads: CSATSGPGLF. CDR3 DNA sequence: TGCAGTGCTACTAGCGGGCCGGGCCTCTTC.

V gene TRBV28 combines with J gene TRBJ1-5; perhaps TRBD1 as D (5 bases). The CDR3 has 15 residues. V lost 1 base, J lost 3 bases, and 10 bases lay in between. Germline lookup yields CDR1 MDHEN and CDR2 SYDVKM. The CDR3 here is CASSLSDILNQPQHF. CDR3 in DNA: TGTGCCAGCAGTTTATCGGACATTCTCAATCAGCCCCAGCATTTT.

The CDR3 sequence is CASSLSAGGRADGIGGTQYF. The CDR3 bases are TGTGCCAGCAGTTTATCGGCAGGGGGCAGGGCGGATGGGATTGGAGGGACCCAGTACTTC. The chain is built from TRBV27 and TRBJ2-5, with 8 bases identical to TRBD1. The CDR3 has 20 residues. Germline loops: CDR1 MNHEY, CDR2 SMNVEV (reference sequence). The junction had 22 bases not matched to a gene; V was cut back by 0 bases and J by 7 bases.

V usage is TRBV28 and J usage is TRBJ2-5; a weak D match, TRBD2 (6 bases). Germline V gives CDR1 MDHEN, CDR2 SYDVKM. Trimming removed 5 bases at V and 0 bases at J, with 19 bases between. The CDR3 totals 17 residues. CDR3 sequence (DNA): TGTGCCAGCAGTGCTGGGGCGGGGCAGAGAAACCAAGAGACCCAGTACTTC. It is translated as CASSAGAGQRNQETQYF.

The chain employs TRBV27 and TRBJ2-3; TRBD2 aligns across 15 bases. V shed 5 bases and J 3 bases; nucleotides not matched to a gene: 12. This CDR3 region has 19 residues. Germline CDR1 MNHEY, CDR2 SMNVEV (reference sequence). As DNA, the CDR3 is TGTGCCAGCAGTCCCACGTCCGGACTAGCGGGAGGGCCAACAGATACGCAGTATTTT. It codes for CASSPTSGLAGGPTDTQYF.

This chain links TRBV19 with TRBJ2-2; TRBD2 matches 9 bases. Germline loops: CDR1 LNHDA, CDR2 SQIVND (reference sequence). V lost 1 base to trimming and J lost 6 bases; unmatched junction nucleotides: 6. The CDR3 consists of 16 residues. The CDR3 protein is CASSIVGGRASGELFF. The DNA for the CDR3 is TGTGCCAGTAGTATAGTGGGCGGGAGGGCCTCCGGGGAGCTGTTTTTT.

The chain couples TRBV7-6 to TRBJ2-1, with 8 positions matching TRBD2. This CDR3 is 18 amino acids long. CDR1 is SGHVS, CDR2 FNYEAQ, per germline. V was pared by 5 bases and J by 2 bases, with 14 bases of the junction left unmatched. This chain's CDR3 is CASSRSPALGLAYNEQFF. CDR3 coding DNA: TGTGCCAGCAGCCGATCACCGGCGCTGGGACTAGCCTACAATGAGCAGTTCTTC. The whole variable domain, remainder taken from reference TRBV7-6 and TRBJ2-1, is GAGVSQSPRYKVTKRGQDVALRCDPISGHVSLYWYRQALGQGPEFLTYFNYEAQQDKSGLPNDRFSAERPEGSISTLTIQRTEQRDSAMYRCASSRSPALGLAYNEQFFGPGTRLTVL.

Comment on this clone: At one end the junction does not follow the germline gene, possibly because of a read error. The J gene is TRBJ1-5, the V gene TRBV12-3 or TRBV12-4; D is undetermined. The CDR3 is 13 amino acids. The CDR3: CASSLDSYKPQHF. Written as DNA, the CDR3 is TGTGCCAGCAGCTTAGATAGCTACAAGCCCCAGCATTTT.

The CDR3 DNA sequence: TGTGCCAGCAGCTTGCCGGGACTAGCGGGAGTCTACGAGCAGTACTTC. Its translation: CASSLPGLAGVYEQYF. The chain uses TRBV5-4 and TRBJ2-7; TRBD2 matches at 14 bases. J was trimmed by 3 bases and V by 1 base; bases with no gene match: 3. This CDR3 comprises 16 residues. Per the germline V gene, CDR1 is SGHNT and CDR2 is YYREEE (reference sequence).

This CDR3 is CASSPRGDNEQFF. CDR3 sequence (DNA): TGTGCCAGCAGTCCCCGGGGAGACAATGAGCAGTTCTTC. This sequence joins TRBV27 and TRBJ2-1, with a possible D match to TRBD2 (5 bases). CDR1 and CDR2 (germline): MNHEY, SMNVEV (reference sequence). Trimming took off 5 bases at V and 5 bases at J, with 10 bases between the two ends. The CDR3 runs 13 residues.

This rearrangement joins TRBV30 to TRBJ2-1, with TRBD2 matching 9 bases. The junction had 7 bases not matched to a gene; V was cut back by 2 bases and J by 8 bases. The CDR3 is 14 residues long. CDR1 is GTSNPN, CDR2 SVGIG, per germline (reference sequence). The CDR3 loop is CAWSPPGLAHEQFF. The CDR3 region has the DNA TGTGCCTGGAGTCCCCCTGGACTAGCGCATGAGCAGTTCTTC.

The chain employs TRBV9 and TRBJ2-3, with TRBD2 identical over 9 bases. Germline values: CDR1 SGDLS, CDR2 YYNGEE. This CDR3 spans 15 amino acids. The J segment lost 6 bases and the V segment lost 0 bases, leaving 5 bases of the junction unmatched. CDR3 sequence (DNA): TGTGCCAGCAGCGTAGGGTTAGCGGGAGCGGATACGCAGTATTTT. As protein: CASSVGLAGADTQYF.

The chain couples TRBV5-1 to TRBJ1-4, with TRBD1 as a possible D gene (5 bases). Trimming stripped 4 bases from V and 0 bases from J, with 13 bases between. Germline V lookup: CDR1 SGHRS, CDR2 YFSETQ. CDR3 length equals 16 residues. The CDR3 DNA reads as TGCGCCAGCAGCCAGCTGGGGGGTCCAACTAATGAAAAACTGTTTTTT. Its protein is CASSQLGGPTNEKLFF.

This chain uses TRBV7-2 with TRBJ1-2, with TRBD1 identical over 11 bases. The CDR3 length is 16 residues. V lost 1 base and J lost 7; bases outside the gene matches: 8. Germline V gives CDR1 SGHTA, CDR2 FQGNSA. For the CDR3, the DNA is TGTGCCAGCAGCTTAGGATGGACAGGGGGCGAAAGTGGCTACACCTTC. Protein sequence: CASSLGWTGGESGYTF.

This rearrangement joins TRBV6-6 to TRBJ1-1; 7 positions agree with TRBD1. Germline values: CDR1 MNHNY, CDR2 SVGAGI (reference sequence). The J segment lost 1 base and the V segment lost 5 bases, leaving 7 bases of the junction unmatched. This CDR3 has 15 residues. In nucleotides, the CDR3 is TGTGCCAGCAGTCACAGACAGGGTTCGAACACTGAAGCTTTCTTT. Translation: CASSHRQGSNTEAFF.

The genes are TRBV7-3 and TRBJ2-1; tentatively, D is TRBD2 (6 bases). V was trimmed by 0 bases and J by 12 bases, leaving 18 bases between them. The CDR3 covers 15 residues. Germline V gene data show CDR1 as SGHTA and CDR2 as FQGTGA. The CDR3 reads CASSLTSTSSGWQFF. The CDR3 coding sequence is TGTGCCAGCAGCTTAACGAGCACTAGCTCGGGTTGGCAGTTCTTC.

The chain combines TRBV30 with TRBJ1-6; D perhaps matches TRBD1 (5 bases). Germline values: CDR1 GTSNPN, CDR2 SVGIG (reference sequence). CDR3 length: 15 residues. The ends were cut back, 1 base at V and 8 bases at J, with 15 bases in the middle. For the CDR3, the DNA is TGTGCCTGGAGTGCCTCCCGCTCCAGGGATTCACCCCTCCACTTT. Its protein is CAWSASRSRDSPLHF. Looking up the rest from reference TRBV30 and TRBJ1-6 gives the full variable domain: SQTIHQWPATLVQPVGSPLSLECTVEGTSNPNLYWYRQAAGRGLQLLFYSVGIGQISSEVPQNLSASRPQDRQFILSSKKLLLSDSGFYLCAWSASRSRDSPLHFGNGTRLTVT.

V and J are TRBV6-5 and TRBJ2-1, with D maybe TRBD2 (6 bases). Per the germline V gene, CDR1 is MNHEY and CDR2 is SVGAGI. The CDR3 consists of 13 residues. V lost 2 bases to trimming and J lost 9 bases, with 11 bases between them. The CDR3 spells CASSYEGGSEQFF. The CDR3 DNA follows: TGTGCCAGCAGTTACGAGGGAGGAAGTGAGCAGTTCTTC.

The chain is built from TRBV30 and TRBJ1-2; perhaps TRBD1 as D (5 bases). Germline V gene lookup returns CDR1 GTSNPN and CDR2 SVGIG (reference sequence). There are 14 residues in the CDR3. Trimming stripped 1 base from V and 2 bases from J, with 11 bases between. The CDR3 DNA follows: TGTGCCTGGAGTGCACAGGTGATCAACTATGGCTACACCTTC. It codes for CAWSAQVINYGYTF.

This clone was detected once. The chain carries TRBV6-2 or TRBV6-3 and TRBJ2-7, with 9 nucleotides matching TRBD1. Looked up from germline, CDR1 is MNHEY and CDR2 is SVGEGT. After removal of 2 bases from V and 1 base from J, the junction contained 3 bases not matched to a gene. The CDR3 totals 15 residues. The DNA for the CDR3 is TGTGCCAGCAGTTACGTCGGACAGGGGTCCTACGAGCAGTACTTC. Translated: CASSYVGQGSYEQYF.